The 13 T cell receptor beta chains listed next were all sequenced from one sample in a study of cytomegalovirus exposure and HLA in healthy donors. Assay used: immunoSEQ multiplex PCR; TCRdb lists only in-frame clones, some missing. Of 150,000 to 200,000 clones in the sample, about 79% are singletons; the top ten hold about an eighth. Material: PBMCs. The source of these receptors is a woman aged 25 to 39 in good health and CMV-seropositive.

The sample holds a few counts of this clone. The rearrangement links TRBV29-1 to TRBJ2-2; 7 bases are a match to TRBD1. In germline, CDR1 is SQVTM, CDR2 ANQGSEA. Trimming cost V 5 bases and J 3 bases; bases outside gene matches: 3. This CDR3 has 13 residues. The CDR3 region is CSVRDSYTGELFF. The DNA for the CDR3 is TGCAGCGTTCGGGACAGTTACACCGGGGAGCTGTTTTTT.

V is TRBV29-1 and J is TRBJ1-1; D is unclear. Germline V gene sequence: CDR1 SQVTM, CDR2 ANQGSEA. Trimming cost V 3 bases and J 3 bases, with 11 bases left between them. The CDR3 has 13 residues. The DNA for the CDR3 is TGCAGCGTTGATCTCGCGGCAGACACTGAAGCTTTCTTT. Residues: CSVDLAADTEAFF.

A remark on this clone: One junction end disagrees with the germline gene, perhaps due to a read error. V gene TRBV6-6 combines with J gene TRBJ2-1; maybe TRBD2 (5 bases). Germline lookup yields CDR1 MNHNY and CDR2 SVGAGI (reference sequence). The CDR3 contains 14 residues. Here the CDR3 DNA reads TGTGCCAGCAGTCGGGATCGCTCCCACAATGAGCAGTTCTTC. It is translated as CASSRDRSHNEQFF.

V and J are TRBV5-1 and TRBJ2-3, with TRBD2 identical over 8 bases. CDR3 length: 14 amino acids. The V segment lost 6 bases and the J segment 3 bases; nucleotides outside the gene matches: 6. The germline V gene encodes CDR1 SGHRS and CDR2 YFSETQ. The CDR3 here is CASTAGTSTDTQYF. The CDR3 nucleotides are TGCGCCAGCACCGCCGGGACTAGTACAGATACGCAGTATTTT.

As DNA, the CDR3 is TGTGCCACCACCAGCAACGGGGGTGTCTCCTACAATGAGCAGTTCTTC. It encodes CATTSNGGVSYNEQFF. The genes are TRBV5-4 and TRBJ2-1, with D possibly matching TRBD2 (6 bases). V was trimmed by 9 bases and J by 0 bases, leaving 19 bases between them. Germline assignment: CDR1 SGHNT and CDR2 YYREEE (reference sequence). The CDR3 totals 16 residues.

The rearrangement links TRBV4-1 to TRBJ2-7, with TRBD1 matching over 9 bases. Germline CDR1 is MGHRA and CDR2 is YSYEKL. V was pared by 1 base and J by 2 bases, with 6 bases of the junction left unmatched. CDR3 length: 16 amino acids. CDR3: CASSQAPGTGPYEQYF. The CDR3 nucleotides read TGCGCCAGCAGCCAAGCTCCCGGGACAGGGCCCTACGAGCAGTACTTC.

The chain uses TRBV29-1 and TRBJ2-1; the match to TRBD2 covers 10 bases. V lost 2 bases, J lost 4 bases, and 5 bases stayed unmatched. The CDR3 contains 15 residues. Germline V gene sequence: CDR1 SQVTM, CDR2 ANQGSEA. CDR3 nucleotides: TGCAGCGTTGAACTAGGACTAGCGGCTTACAATGAGCAGTTCTTC. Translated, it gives CSVELGLAAYNEQFF.

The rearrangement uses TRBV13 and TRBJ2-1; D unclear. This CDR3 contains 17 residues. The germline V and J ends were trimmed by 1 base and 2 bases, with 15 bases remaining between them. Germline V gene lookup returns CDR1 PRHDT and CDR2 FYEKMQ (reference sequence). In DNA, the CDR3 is TGTGCCAGCAGCTTAGATGTGACTCCATTGACCTACAATGAGCAGTTCTTC. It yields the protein CASSLDVTPLTYNEQFF.

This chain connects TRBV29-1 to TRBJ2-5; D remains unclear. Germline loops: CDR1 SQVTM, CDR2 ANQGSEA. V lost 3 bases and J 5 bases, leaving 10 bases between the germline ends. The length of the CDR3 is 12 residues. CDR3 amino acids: CSVDVDTETQYF. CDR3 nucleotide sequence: TGCAGCGTTGATGTCGACACCGAGACCCAGTACTTC. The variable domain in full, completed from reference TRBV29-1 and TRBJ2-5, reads SAVISQKPSRDICQRGTSLTIQCQVDSQVTMMFWYRQQPGQSLTLIATANQGSEATYESGFVIDKFPISRPNLTFSTLTVSNMSPEDSSIYLCSVDVDTETQYFGPGTRLLVL.

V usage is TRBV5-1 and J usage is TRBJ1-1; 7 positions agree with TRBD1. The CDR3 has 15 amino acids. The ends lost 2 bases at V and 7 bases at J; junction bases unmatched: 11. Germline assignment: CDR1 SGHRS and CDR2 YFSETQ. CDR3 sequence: CASSLDRATGGEAFF. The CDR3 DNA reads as TGCGCCAGCAGCTTAGACAGGGCGACCGGCGGTGAAGCTTTCTTT.

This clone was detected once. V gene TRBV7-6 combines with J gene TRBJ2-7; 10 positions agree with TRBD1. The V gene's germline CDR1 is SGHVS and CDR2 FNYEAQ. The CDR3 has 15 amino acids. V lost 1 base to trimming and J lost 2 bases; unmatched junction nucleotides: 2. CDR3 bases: TGTGCCAGCAGCTTAGGGACAGGGGGGACCTACGAGCAGTACTTC. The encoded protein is CASSLGTGGTYEQYF.

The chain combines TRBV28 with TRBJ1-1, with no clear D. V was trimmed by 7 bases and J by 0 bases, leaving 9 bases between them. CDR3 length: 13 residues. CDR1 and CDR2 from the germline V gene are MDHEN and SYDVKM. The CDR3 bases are TGTGCCAGCACCGAATACATGAACACTGAAGCTTTCTTT. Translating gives CASTEYMNTEAFF. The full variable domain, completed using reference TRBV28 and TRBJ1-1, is DVKVTQSSRYLVKRTGEKVFLECVQDMDHENMFWYRQDPGLGLRLIYFSYDVKMKEKGDIPEGYSVSREKKERFSLILESASTNQTSMYLCASTEYMNTEAFFGQGTRLTVV.

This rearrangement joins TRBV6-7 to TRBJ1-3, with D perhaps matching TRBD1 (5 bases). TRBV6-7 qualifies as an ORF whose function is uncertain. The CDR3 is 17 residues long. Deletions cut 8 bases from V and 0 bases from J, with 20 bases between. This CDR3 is CASQGLGLTSSGNTIYF. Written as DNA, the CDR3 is TGTGCCAGCCAGGGTCTAGGTCTTACGAGCTCTGGAAACACCATATATTTT.